Each of the 28 T cell receptor beta chains below was sequenced from the same sample in a study of blood T cell repertoires in COVID-19. Sequencing used immunoSEQ multiplex PCR; TCRdb keeps in-frame clones, though not all of them. The sample lists fewer than 350,000 clones; 85% were seen once. Material: peripheral blood. The receptor source for this set is a woman aged 50 to 60 with active or convalescent COVID-19.

V is TRBV7-6 and J is TRBJ2-3, with D possibly matching TRBD2 (6 bases). This CDR3 is 18 amino acids long. Trimming took off 5 bases at V and 0 bases at J, with 21 bases between the two ends. From germline, CDR1 is SGHVS and CDR2 FNYEAQ. The CDR3 DNA reads TGTGCCAGCAGCCCAACCGTCGTGGGGGGAGTTAGCACAGATACGCAGTATTTT. The encoded protein is CASSPTVVGGVSTDTQYF. The full variable domain, completed using reference TRBV7-6 and TRBJ2-3, is GAGVSQSPRYKVTKRGQDVALRCDPISGHVSLYWYRQALGQGPEFLTYFNYEAQQDKSGLPNDRFSAERPEGSISTLTIQRTEQRDSAMYRCASSPTVVGGVSTDTQYFGPGTRLTVL.

This clone appeared many times. This sequence joins TRBV20-1 and TRBJ2-3; TRBD1 might be the D (5 bases). Trimming stripped 3 bases from V and 5 bases from J, with 12 bases between. CDR1 is DFQATT, CDR2 SNEGSKA, per germline (reference sequence). The CDR3 runs 13 residues. For the CDR3, the DNA is TGCAGTGCTAGTTCTAGGGGAAGAGATACGCAGTATTTT. Translating it yields CSASSRGRDTQYF.

The rearrangement joins TRBV12-5 to TRBJ1-5; a weak D match, TRBD1 (6 bases). CDR3 length equals 14 residues. CDR1 is LGHNT, CDR2 FRNRAP, per germline. Between the trimmed V and J ends, which lost 6 bases and 6 bases, there was a span of 15 bases. Written as DNA, the CDR3 is TGTGCTAGTGGCCCGGGGGGGGGCGGTCAGCCCCAGCATTTT. This sequence encodes CASGPGGGGQPQHF.

The chain carries TRBV2 and TRBJ1-6; 9 bases agree with TRBD1. V shed 7 bases, J shed 7 bases, and the junction held 8 bases outside the gene matches. CDR1 is SNHLY, CDR2 FYNNEI, per germline. The CDR3 length is 15 residues. In nucleotides, the CDR3 is TGTGCCAGCACTGCGGGGACAGGGCGCAATTCACCCCTCCACTTT. It translates to CASTAGTGRNSPLHF.

The chain carries TRBV5-1 and TRBJ2-5; 8 positions match TRBD2. This CDR3 has 14 amino acids. The J segment lost 5 bases and the V segment lost 0 bases, leaving 3 bases of the junction unmatched. Germline CDR1 and CDR2: SGHRS and YFSETQ. CDR3 DNA sequence: TGCGCCAGCAGCTTGGAGGCTAGCGGGGAGACCCAGTACTTC. Translated: CASSLEASGETQYF.

This chain links TRBV27 with TRBJ1-1, with D perhaps TRBD1 (5 bases). V was trimmed by 6 bases and J by 3 bases, leaving 17 bases between them. In germline, CDR1 is MNHEY, CDR2 SMNVEV (reference sequence). The CDR3 loop spans 15 amino acids. The CDR3 coding sequence is TGTGCCAGCAGGCCCCGCTCGGGGGTGGACACTGAAGCTTTCTTT. This codes for CASRPRSGVDTEAFF.

V is TRBV6-6 and J is TRBJ2-2; weak D call: TRBD1 (6 bases). CDR1 is MNHNY and CDR2 is SVGAGI in the germline V gene (reference sequence). The CDR3 extends over 12 amino acids. V lost 11 bases and J 11 bases, leaving 18 bases between the germline ends. CDR3 nucleotide sequence: TGTGCCTCCGCAGGGGTCACCCGCGAGCTGTTTTTT. Its translation: CASAGVTRELFF.

This chain connects TRBV13 to TRBJ2-3; 13 nucleotides agree with TRBD2. V trimming: 2 bases; J trimming: 3 bases; junction bases outside the gene matches: 5. CDR1 and CDR2 (germline): PRHDT, FYEKMQ (reference sequence). The CDR3 has 17 residues. CDR3 sequence: CASSLRTSGSGTDTQYF. CDR3 coding DNA: TGTGCCAGCAGCTTAAGGACTAGCGGGAGCGGAACAGATACGCAGTATTTT.

The chain employs TRBV7-2 and TRBJ2-5; the D is unclear. CDR1 SGHTA and CDR2 FQGNSA come from the germline V gene. The CDR3 loop spans 14 amino acids. Trimming pared 6 bases from V and 0 bases from J, leaving 11 bases between. In nucleotides, the CDR3 is TGTGCCAGCAGTACCGGGTCCAACCAAGAGACCCAGTACTTC. This sequence encodes CASSTGSNQETQYF.

V gene TRBV29-1 combines with J gene TRBJ2-7; 7 bases align to TRBD2. The germline V gene has CDR1 SQVTM and CDR2 ANQGSEA. J gave up 0 bases and V 0 bases, and 8 bases lay outside the gene matches. CDR3 length: 16 amino acids. The CDR3 DNA is TGCAGCGTTGAAGATTCTTTCGGGAGGAGCTCCTACGAGCAGTACTTC. This sequence encodes CSVEDSFGRSSYEQYF.

The V and J genes are TRBV3-1 (or the pseudogene TRBV3-2) and TRBJ2-6, with D uncertain. Looked up from germline, CDR1 is LGHDT and CDR2 is YNNKEL (reference sequence). V was shortened by 0 bases and J by 2 bases, with 8 bases between the two germline ends. There are 16 residues in the CDR3. The CDR3 region is CASSQERDAGANVLTF. The CDR3 coding sequence is TGTGCCAGCAGCCAAGAACGAGATGCTGGGGCCAACGTCCTGACTTTC.

This sequence joins TRBV19 and TRBJ2-5; TRBD1 is a possible D gene (5 bases). The CDR3 loop spans 17 amino acids. The V gene's germline CDR1 is LNHDA and CDR2 SQIVND (reference sequence). V was cut by 2 bases and J by 7 bases, with 23 bases left in between. CDR3 loop: CASSIWARARSQATQYF. The DNA of the CDR3 is TGTGCCAGTAGTATATGGGCCAGGGCGCGTTCCCAGGCGACCCAGTACTTC.

The rearrangement uses TRBV5-1 and TRBJ2-7; 10 nucleotides align to TRBD2. V was clipped by 2 bases and J by 1 base; unmatched bases: 3. This CDR3 has 15 amino acids. Per the germline V gene, CDR1 is SGHRS and CDR2 is YFSETQ. CDR3 sequence (DNA): TGCGCCAGCAGCTTATCGACTAGCGGGTCCTACGAGCAGTACTTC. Its translation is CASSLSTSGSYEQYF.

Written as DNA, the CDR3 is TGTGCCAGCAGAACCGTAGCGGGAGGGTTTAGCGAGCAGTACTTC. It encodes CASRTVAGGFSEQYF. V and J are TRBV6-5 and TRBJ2-7; 11 bases are shared with TRBD2. This CDR3 is built from 15 residues. CDR1 is MNHEY, CDR2 SVGAGI, per germline. V shed 6 bases, J shed 6 bases, and the junction held 10 bases outside the gene matches.

The chain has TRBV27 and TRBJ2-7, with 13 bases lining up with TRBD2. Trimming cost V 5 bases and J 1 base; bases outside gene matches: 5. The CDR3 has 16 residues. Looked up from germline, CDR1 is MNHEY and CDR2 is SMNVEV (reference sequence). This chain's CDR3 is CASSKGLAGTSYEQYF. The DNA for the CDR3 is TGTGCCAGCAGTAAGGGACTAGCGGGAACTTCCTACGAGCAGTACTTC.

This chain uses TRBV18 with TRBJ2-2; D unresolved. V lost 1 base to trimming and J lost 1 base, with 7 bases between them. The germline V gene encodes CDR1 KGHSH and CDR2 LQKENI. The CDR3 totals 15 residues. The chain's CDR3 is CASSPQSLNTGELFF. CDR3 DNA: TGTGCCAGCTCACCACAATCCCTGAACACCGGGGAGCTGTTTTTT.

This chain joins TRBV6-6 and TRBJ1-3; 7 positions agree with TRBD1. The germline V gene encodes CDR1 MNHNY and CDR2 SVGAGI (reference sequence). There are 14 residues in the CDR3. V shed 7 bases and J 1 base; nucleotides not matched to a gene: 4. The CDR3 loop is CASKAGGSGNTIYF. The CDR3 DNA reads as TGTGCCAGCAAGGCAGGGGGTTCTGGAAACACCATATATTTT.

Here the CDR3 reads CASSLDVAYRSSYNEQFF. CDR3 nucleotides: TGTGCCAGCAGCTTAGACGTCGCCTACCGGAGCTCCTACAATGAGCAGTTCTTC. V gene TRBV11-2 combines with J gene TRBJ2-1; D remains ambiguous. The CDR3 runs to 18 residues. Per germline, CDR1 SGHAT and CDR2 FQNNGV. V was pared by 0 bases and J by 0 bases, with 15 bases between. Full variable domain (missing parts from reference TRBV11-2 and TRBJ2-1): EAGVAQSPRYKIIEKRQSVAFWCNPISGHATLYWYQQILGQGPKLLIQFQNNGVVDDSQLPKDRFSAERLKGVDSTLKIQPAKLEDSAVYLCASSLDVAYRSSYNEQFFGPGTRLTVL.

This chain joins TRBV24-1 and TRBJ2-3, with a possible D match to TRBD2 (6 bases). The CDR3 is 14 residues long. V was pared by 4 bases and J by 4 bases, with 11 bases between. Germline V gene sequence: CDR1 KGHDR, CDR2 SFDVKD. Here the CDR3 reads CATSEGRRADTQYF. The CDR3 bases are TGTGCCACCAGTGAGGGGAGGCGGGCAGATACGCAGTATTTT.

The chain joins TRBV30 to TRBJ1-1, with TRBD1 identical over 7 bases. CDR1 and CDR2 from the germline V gene are GTSNPN and SVGIG (reference sequence). The CDR3 totals 13 residues. The V and J ends lost 3 bases and 2 bases, in that order; junction bases with no gene match: 3. The CDR3 DNA follows: TGTGCCTGGAGCGACAGGGAAAACACTGAAGCTTTCTTT. Protein sequence: CAWSDRENTEAFF.

The V gene is TRBV6-5, the J gene TRBJ2-2; 8 bases map to TRBD2. This CDR3 spans 14 amino acids. V was clipped by 8 bases and J by 5 bases; unmatched bases: 7. Germline CDR1 MNHEY, CDR2 SVGAGI. The CDR3 region is CASGSGIGTGELFF. The CDR3 bases are TGTGCCAGCGGTAGCGGGATCGGGACCGGGGAGCTGTTTTTT.

This chain links TRBV28 with TRBJ1-3; D not certain. The CDR3 sequence is 15 residues long. The V gene lost 1 base and the J gene lost 9 bases, with 16 bases spanning the gap. Looked up from germline, CDR1 is MDHEN and CDR2 is SYDVKM. CDR3: CASSLSSGPSSTIYF. The CDR3 DNA follows: TGTGCCAGCAGTTTATCCTCAGGTCCATCTTCCACCATATATTTT.

The rearrangement joins TRBV5-1 to TRBJ1-1; no firm D call. V was pared by 0 bases and J by 1 base, with 10 bases between. The CDR3 sequence is 15 residues long. Germline CDR1 reads SGHRS; CDR2 reads YFSETQ. The CDR3 is CASSLDSPRNTEAFF. CDR3 bases: TGCGCCAGCAGCTTGGATAGTCCCCGGAACACTGAAGCTTTCTTT.

The chain couples TRBV19 to TRBJ2-1; 10 bases fit TRBD1. The germline CDR1 and CDR2 sequences are LNHDA and SQIVND (reference sequence). The CDR3 contains 15 residues. V dropped 5 bases and J dropped 8; count of bases not matched to a gene: 9. The CDR3 sequence is CASSSGQGSADEQFF. The CDR3, as DNA: TGTGCCAGTAGTTCGGGACAGGGGTCGGCCGATGAGCAGTTCTTC.

The rearrangement uses TRBV7-9 and TRBJ1-2; no reliable D call. Per germline, CDR1 SEHNR and CDR2 FQNEAQ (reference sequence). The CDR3 spans 14 residues. Trimming took 1 base from V and 8 from J, leaving 14 bases between them. The CDR3 loop is CASSLVDSRVGYTF. The DNA of the CDR3 is TGTGCCAGCAGCTTAGTTGACTCCCGAGTGGGCTACACCTTC.

V gene TRBV30 combines with J gene TRBJ2-7; D gene uncertain. V was trimmed by 8 bases and J by 0 bases, leaving 14 bases between them. This CDR3 spans 13 amino acids. Germline values: CDR1 GTSNPN, CDR2 SVGIG (reference sequence). The CDR3 coding sequence is TGTGCCCATGACCGGGTCAGCTCCTACGAGCAGTACTTC. This sequence encodes CAHDRVSSYEQYF.

The chain recombines TRBV25-1 with TRBJ1-1; D is possibly TRBD1 (6 bases). This CDR3 is 14 amino acids long. Germline values: CDR1 MGHDK, CDR2 SYGVNS. Trimming took off 3 bases at V and 3 bases at J, with 11 bases between the two ends. This chain's CDR3 is CASSESGGHTEAFF. The CDR3 DNA sequence: TGTGCCAGCAGTGAGTCCGGGGGGCACACTGAAGCTTTCTTT.

The J gene is TRBJ2-2, the V gene TRBV27; TRBD1 agrees at 8 bases. The CDR3 is made up of 14 amino acids. V was clipped by 4 bases and J by 9 bases; unmatched bases: 7. Germline CDR1 reads MNHEY; CDR2 reads SMNVEV (reference sequence). The CDR3: CASSWTGTFRELFF. DNA for the CDR3: TGTGCCAGCAGTTGGACAGGGACATTCCGGGAGCTGTTTTTT.